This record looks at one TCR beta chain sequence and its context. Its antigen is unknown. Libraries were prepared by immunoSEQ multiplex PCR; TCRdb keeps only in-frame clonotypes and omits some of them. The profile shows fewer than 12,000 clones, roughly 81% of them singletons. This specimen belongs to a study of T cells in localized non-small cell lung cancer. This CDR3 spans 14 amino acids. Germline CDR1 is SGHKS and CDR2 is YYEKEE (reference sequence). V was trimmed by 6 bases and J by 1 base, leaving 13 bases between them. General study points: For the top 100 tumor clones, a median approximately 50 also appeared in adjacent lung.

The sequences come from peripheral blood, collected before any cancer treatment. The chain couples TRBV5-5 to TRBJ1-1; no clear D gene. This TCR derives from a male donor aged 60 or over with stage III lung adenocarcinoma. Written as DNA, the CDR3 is TGTGCCAGCACCCAAAGGTTAGAGAACACTGAAGCTTTCTTT. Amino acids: CASTQRLENTEAFF.